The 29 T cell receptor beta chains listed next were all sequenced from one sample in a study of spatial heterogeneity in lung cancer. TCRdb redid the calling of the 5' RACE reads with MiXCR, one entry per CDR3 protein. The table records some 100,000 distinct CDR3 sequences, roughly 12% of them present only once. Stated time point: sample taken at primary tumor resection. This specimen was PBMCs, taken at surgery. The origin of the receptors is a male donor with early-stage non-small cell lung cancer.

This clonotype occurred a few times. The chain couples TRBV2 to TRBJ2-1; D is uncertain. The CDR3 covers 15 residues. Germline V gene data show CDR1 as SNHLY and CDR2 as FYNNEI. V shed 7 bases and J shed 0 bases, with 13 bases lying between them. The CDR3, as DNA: TGTGCCAGCACCCAAGGAAGGAGCTCCTACAATGAGCAGTTCTTC. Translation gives CASTQGRSSYNEQFF.

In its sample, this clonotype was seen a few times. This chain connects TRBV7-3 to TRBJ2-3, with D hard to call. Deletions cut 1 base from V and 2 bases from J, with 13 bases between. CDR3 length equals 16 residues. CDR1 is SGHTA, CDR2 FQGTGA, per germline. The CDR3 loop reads CASSLRPAGPTDTQYF. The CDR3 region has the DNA TGTGCCAGCAGCTTAAGGCCAGCCGGGCCCACAGATACGCAGTATTTT.

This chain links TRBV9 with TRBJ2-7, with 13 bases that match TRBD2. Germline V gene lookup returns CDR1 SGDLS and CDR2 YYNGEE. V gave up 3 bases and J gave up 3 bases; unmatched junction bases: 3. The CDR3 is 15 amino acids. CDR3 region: CASSALAGGNYEQYF. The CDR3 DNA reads TGTGCCAGCAGCGCACTAGCGGGGGGGAACTACGAGCAGTACTTC. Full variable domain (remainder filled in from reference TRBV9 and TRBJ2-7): DSGVTQTPKHLITATGQRVTLRCSPRSGDLSVYWYQQSLDQGLQFLIQYYNGEERAKGNILERFSAQQFPDLHSELNLSSLELGDSALYFCASSALAGGNYEQYFGPGTRLTVT.

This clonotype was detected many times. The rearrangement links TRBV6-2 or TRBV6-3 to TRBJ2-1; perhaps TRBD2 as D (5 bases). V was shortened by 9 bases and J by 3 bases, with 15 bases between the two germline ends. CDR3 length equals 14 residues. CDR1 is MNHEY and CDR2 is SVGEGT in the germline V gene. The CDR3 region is CASRRSGYYNEQFF. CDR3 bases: TGTGCCAGTCGGCGGAGCGGTTACTACAATGAGCAGTTCTTC.

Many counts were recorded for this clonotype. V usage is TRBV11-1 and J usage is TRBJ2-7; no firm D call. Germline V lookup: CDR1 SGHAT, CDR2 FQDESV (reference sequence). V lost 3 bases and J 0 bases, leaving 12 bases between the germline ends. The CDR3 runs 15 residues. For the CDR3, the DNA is TGTGCCAGCAGCTTTAGTCTTGCCAGCTCCTACGAGCAGTACTTC. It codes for CASSFSLASSYEQYF.

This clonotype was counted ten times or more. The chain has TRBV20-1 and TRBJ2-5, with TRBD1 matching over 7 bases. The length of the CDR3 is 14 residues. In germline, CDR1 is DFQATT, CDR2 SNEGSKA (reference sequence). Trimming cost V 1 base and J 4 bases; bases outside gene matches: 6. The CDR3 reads CSARVEQGLETQYF. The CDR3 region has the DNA TGCAGTGCTAGAGTGGAACAGGGGTTAGAGACCCAGTACTTC.

The CDR3 here is CATSDSLRGLAANTDTQYF. The CDR3 DNA is TGTGCCACCAGTGACTCCTTACGGGGGCTAGCGGCGAACACAGATACGCAGTATTTT. The gene calls are TRBV24-1 and TRBJ2-3, with D tentatively TRBD2 (7 bases). V was clipped by 4 bases and J by 2 bases, with 24 bases between them. This CDR3 has 19 residues. The germline gives CDR1 KGHDR, CDR2 SFDVKD.

The CDR3 DNA reads TGTGCCAGCAGCTTAGAAAGGGTCCCTCAGCCCCAGCATTTT. This encodes CASSLERVPQPQHF. The J gene is TRBJ1-5, the V gene TRBV7-2; no reliable D call. The V gene lost 1 base and the J gene lost 6 bases, with 10 bases spanning the gap. The germline V gene encodes CDR1 SGHTA and CDR2 FQGNSA. The CDR3 is 14 residues long.

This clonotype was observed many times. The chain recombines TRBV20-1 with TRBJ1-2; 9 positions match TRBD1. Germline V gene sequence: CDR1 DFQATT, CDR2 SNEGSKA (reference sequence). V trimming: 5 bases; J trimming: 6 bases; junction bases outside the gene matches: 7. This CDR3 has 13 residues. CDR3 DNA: TGCAGTGCTGAAACAGGGGGCATAGATGGCTACACCTTC. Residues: CSAETGGIDGYTF.

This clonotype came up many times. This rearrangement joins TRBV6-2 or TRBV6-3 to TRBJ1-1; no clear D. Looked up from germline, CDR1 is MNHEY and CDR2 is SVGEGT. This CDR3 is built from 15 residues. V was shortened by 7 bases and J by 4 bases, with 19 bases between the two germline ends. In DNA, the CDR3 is TGTGCCAGCAATCCCCTCAGAGGGCCCAGCACTGAAGCTTTCTTT. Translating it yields CASNPLRGPSTEAFF.

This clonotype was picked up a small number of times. CDR3 region: CSTTEGARQETQYF. The DNA for the CDR3 is TGCAGTACGACAGAGGGGGCCCGCCAAGAGACCCAGTACTTC. This rearrangement joins TRBV20-1 to TRBJ2-5; 7 nucleotides match TRBD1. V lost 8 bases, J lost 1 base, and 10 bases stayed unmatched. Germline values: CDR1 DFQATT, CDR2 SNEGSKA (reference sequence). This CDR3 is 14 amino acids long.

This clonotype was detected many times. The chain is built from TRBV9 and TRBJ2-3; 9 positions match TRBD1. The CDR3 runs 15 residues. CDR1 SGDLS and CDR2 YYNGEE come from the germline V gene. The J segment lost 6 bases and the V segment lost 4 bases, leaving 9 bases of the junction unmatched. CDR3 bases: TGTGCCAGCAGCAGAGGGGACAGGGCCAGGGATACGCAGTATTTT. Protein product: CASSRGDRARDTQYF.

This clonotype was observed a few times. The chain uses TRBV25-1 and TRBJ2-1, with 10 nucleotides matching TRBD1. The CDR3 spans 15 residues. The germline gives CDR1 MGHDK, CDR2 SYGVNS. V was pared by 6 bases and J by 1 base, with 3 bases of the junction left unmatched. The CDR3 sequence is CASRRQGASYNEQFF. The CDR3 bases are TGTGCCAGCAGAAGACAGGGGGCGTCCTACAATGAGCAGTTCTTC.

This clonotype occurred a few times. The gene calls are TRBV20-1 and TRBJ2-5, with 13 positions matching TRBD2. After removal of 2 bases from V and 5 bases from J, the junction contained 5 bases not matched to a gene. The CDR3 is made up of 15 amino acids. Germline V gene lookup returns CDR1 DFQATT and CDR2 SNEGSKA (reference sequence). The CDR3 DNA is TGCAGTGCTAGACCGACTAGCGGGGGGCCTGAGACCCAGTACTTC. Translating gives CSARPTSGGPETQYF.

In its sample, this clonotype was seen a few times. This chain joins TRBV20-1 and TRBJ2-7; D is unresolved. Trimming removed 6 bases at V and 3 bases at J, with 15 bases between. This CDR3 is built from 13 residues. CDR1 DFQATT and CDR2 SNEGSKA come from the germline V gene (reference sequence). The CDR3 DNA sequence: TGCAGTGCCCACGTACCAGGCAGCTACGAGCAGTACTTC. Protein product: CSAHVPGSYEQYF.

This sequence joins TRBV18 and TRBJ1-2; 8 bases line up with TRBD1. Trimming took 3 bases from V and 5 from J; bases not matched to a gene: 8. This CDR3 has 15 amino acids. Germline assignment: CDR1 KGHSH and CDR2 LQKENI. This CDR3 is CASSPGGQEYYGYTF. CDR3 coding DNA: TGTGCCAGCTCACCTGGGGGACAGGAGTATTATGGCTACACCTTC.

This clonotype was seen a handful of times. CDR3 DNA sequence: TGCGCCAGCAGCAGAGCCCGGACTCATTCTCTCACAGATACGCAGTATTTT. Its translation is CASSRARTHSLTDTQYF. The genes are TRBV5-1 and TRBJ2-3; perhaps TRBD2 as D (5 bases). Trimming shortened V by 4 bases and J by 2 bases, and 20 bases separated the two germline ends. The CDR3 covers 17 residues. Per germline, CDR1 SGHRS and CDR2 YFSETQ.

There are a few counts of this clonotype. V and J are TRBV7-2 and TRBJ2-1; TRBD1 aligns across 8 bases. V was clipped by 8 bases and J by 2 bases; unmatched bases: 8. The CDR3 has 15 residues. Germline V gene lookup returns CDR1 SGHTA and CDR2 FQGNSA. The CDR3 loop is CASRPGDRTYNEQFF. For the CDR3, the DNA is TGTGCCAGCCGTCCTGGGGACAGGACCTACAATGAGCAGTTCTTC.

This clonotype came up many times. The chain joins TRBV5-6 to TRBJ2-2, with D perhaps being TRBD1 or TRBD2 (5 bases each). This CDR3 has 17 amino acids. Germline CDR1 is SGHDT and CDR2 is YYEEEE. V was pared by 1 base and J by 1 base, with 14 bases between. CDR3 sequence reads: CASSLNYVGVNTGELFF. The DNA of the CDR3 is TGTGCCAGCAGCTTGAATTACGTGGGGGTGAACACCGGGGAGCTGTTTTTT.

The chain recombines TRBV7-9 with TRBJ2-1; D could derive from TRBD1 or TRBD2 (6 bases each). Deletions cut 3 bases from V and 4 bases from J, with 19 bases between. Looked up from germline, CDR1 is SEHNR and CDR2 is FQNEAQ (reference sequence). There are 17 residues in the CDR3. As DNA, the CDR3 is TGTGCCAGCAGCTTTGCCGGGGGCCTAGATCAATACAATGAGCAGTTCTTC. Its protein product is CASSFAGGLDQYNEQFF.

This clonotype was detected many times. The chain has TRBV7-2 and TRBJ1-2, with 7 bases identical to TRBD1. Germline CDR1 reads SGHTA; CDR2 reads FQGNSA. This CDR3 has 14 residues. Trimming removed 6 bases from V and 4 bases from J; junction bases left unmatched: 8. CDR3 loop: CASRSTGLGYGYTF. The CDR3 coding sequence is TGTGCCAGCAGATCGACAGGGTTAGGCTATGGCTACACCTTC.

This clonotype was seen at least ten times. CDR3 sequence reads: CSVRQDLNPNTEAFF. CDR3 DNA: TGCAGCGTCCGACAGGACCTTAACCCGAACACTGAAGCTTTCTTT. The J gene is TRBJ1-1, the V gene TRBV29-1; D may be TRBD1 (6 bases). There are 15 residues in the CDR3. Germline CDR1 SQVTM, CDR2 ANQGSEA. Trimming took 6 bases from V and 1 from J, leaving 18 bases between them. The whole variable domain, filled in from reference TRBV29-1 and TRBJ1-1, reads SAVISQKPSRDICQRGTSLTIQCQVDSQVTMMFWYRQQPGQSLTLIATANQGSEATYESGFVIDKFPISRPNLTFSTLTVSNMSPEDSSIYLCSVRQDLNPNTEAFFGQGTRLTVV.

CDR3 in DNA: TGTGCCAGCAGCCAAGATACCGGCAGCGGGACCAAAAACATTCAGTACTTC. Amino acids: CASSQDTGSGTKNIQYF. The chain has TRBV14 and TRBJ2-4, with TRBD2 matching over 7 bases. This CDR3 spans 17 amino acids. Germline-derived CDR1 and CDR2 are SGHDN and FVKESK. Losses at the gene ends were 0 bases for V and 2 bases for J; bases not matched to a gene: 7.

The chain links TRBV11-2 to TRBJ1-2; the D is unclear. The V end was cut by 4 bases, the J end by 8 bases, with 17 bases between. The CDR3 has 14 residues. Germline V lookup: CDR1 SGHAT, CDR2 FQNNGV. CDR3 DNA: TGTGCCAGCAGCTCCCACGGACCACCTCGGGGCTACACCTTC. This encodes CASSSHGPPRGYTF.

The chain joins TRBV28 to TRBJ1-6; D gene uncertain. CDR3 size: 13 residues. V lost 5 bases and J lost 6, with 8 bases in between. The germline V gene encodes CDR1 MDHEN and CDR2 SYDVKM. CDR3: CASSVPFNSPLHF. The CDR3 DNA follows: TGTGCCAGCAGTGTCCCTTTTAATTCACCCCTCCACTTT.

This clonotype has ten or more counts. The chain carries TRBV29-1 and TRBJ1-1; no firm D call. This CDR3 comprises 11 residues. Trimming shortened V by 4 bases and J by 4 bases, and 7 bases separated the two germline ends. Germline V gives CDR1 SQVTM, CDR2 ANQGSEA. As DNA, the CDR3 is TGCAGCGTTGGCAAGGGCACTGAAGCTTTCTTT. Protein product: CSVGKGTEAFF.

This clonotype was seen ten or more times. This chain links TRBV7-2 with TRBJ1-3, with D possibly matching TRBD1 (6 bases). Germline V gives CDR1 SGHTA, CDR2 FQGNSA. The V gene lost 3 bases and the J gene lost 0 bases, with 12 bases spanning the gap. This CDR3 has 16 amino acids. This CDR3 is CASSFKNRVSGNTIYF. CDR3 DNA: TGTGCCAGCAGCTTCAAGAACAGGGTCTCTGGAAACACCATATATTTT.

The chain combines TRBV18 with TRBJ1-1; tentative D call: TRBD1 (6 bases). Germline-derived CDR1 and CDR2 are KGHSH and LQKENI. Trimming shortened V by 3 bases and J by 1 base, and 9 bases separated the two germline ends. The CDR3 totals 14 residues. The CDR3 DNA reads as TGTGCCAGCTCACCTCGGACAGAGAACACTGAAGCTTTCTTT. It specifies CASSPRTENTEAFF.

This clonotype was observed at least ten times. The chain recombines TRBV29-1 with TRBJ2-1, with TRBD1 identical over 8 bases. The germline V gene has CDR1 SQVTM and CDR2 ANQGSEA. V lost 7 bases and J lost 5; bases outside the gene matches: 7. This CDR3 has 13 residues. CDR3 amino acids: CSAAVTGDNEQFF. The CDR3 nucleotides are TGCAGCGCTGCCGTGACAGGGGACAATGAGCAGTTCTTC.